What follows are 20 T cell receptor beta chains derived from one specimen sequenced in a study of CXCR4 blockade with PD-1 therapy in pancreatic cancer. Repertoires were generated with immunoSEQ multiplex PCR, while TCRdb's copy carries only in-frame clones and drops some. The sample lists thousands of clones, approximately 48% seen once, with more than 6.5% in the top ten. The sequenced material came from tumor tissue. These receptor sequences come from a human donor with pancreatic ductal adenocarcinoma.

The chain uses TRBV19 and TRBJ2-2; tentative D call: TRBD1 (5 bases). V lost 7 bases, J lost 0 bases, and 18 bases lay in between. Germline lookup yields CDR1 LNHDA and CDR2 SQIVND (reference sequence). The CDR3 has 17 amino acids. The CDR3 region has the DNA TGTGCCAGTACCCAATCAGAGGACACAACGAACACCGGGGAGCTGTTTTTT. Protein: CASTQSEDTTNTGELFF.

The genes are TRBV28 and TRBJ1-1, with TRBD1 matching 8 bases. V dropped 10 bases and J dropped 1; count of bases not matched to a gene: 5. This CDR3 has 13 amino acids. Germline V gives CDR1 MDHEN, CDR2 SYDVKM. CDR3 in amino acids: CAITGTGNTEAFF. CDR3 nucleotides: TGTGCCATAACCGGGACAGGGAACACTGAAGCTTTCTTT. The full variable domain, its missing parts supplied by reference TRBV28 and TRBJ1-1, is DVKVTQSSRYLVKRTGEKVFLECVQDMDHENMFWYRQDPGLGLRLIYFSYDVKMKEKGDIPEGYSVSREKKERFSLILESASTNQTSMYLCAITGTGNTEAFFGQGTRLTVV.

The chain carries TRBV30 and TRBJ2-3; D remains ambiguous. V was pared by 7 bases and J by 5 bases, with 13 bases between. Looked up from germline, CDR1 is GTSNPN and CDR2 is SVGIG (reference sequence). This CDR3 contains 12 residues. This CDR3 reads CASGSWGDTQYF. The CDR3 DNA reads as TGTGCCTCCGGATCATGGGGAGATACGCAGTATTTT.

The genes are TRBV29-1 and TRBJ1-2, with 9 positions matching TRBD1. Germline values: CDR1 SQVTM, CDR2 ANQGSEA. After removal of 6 bases from V and 4 bases from J, the junction contained 12 bases not matched to a gene. The CDR3 totals 15 residues. CDR3: CSVGKTGGITYGYTF. DNA of the CDR3: TGCAGCGTGGGGAAGACAGGGGGAATTACCTATGGCTACACCTTC.

This clone was found a few times. The chain employs TRBV4-1 and TRBJ2-7, with 11 nucleotides matching TRBD2. In germline, CDR1 is MGHRA, CDR2 YSYEKL. The CDR3 covers 16 residues. The V gene end was trimmed by 0 bases and the J gene end by 10 bases; junction bases not matched to a gene: 11. The CDR3 DNA reads as TGCGCCAGCAGCCAAGATAGCGGGCAACTAGCGGGAGTACAGTACTTC. Encoded protein: CASSQDSGQLAGVQYF.

This clone was observed a handful of times. V and J are TRBV6-8 and TRBJ1-1; the D is unclear. Deletions cut 5 bases from V and 0 bases from J, with 25 bases between. Germline CDR1 MNHGY, CDR2 SAAAGT. CDR3 length: 19 amino acids. Here the CDR3 reads CASSETSRHVVPMNTEAFF. Written as DNA, the CDR3 is TGTGCCAGCAGTGAGACGTCTAGACACGTAGTCCCTATGAACACTGAAGCTTTCTTT.

The chain uses TRBV19 and TRBJ1-1; 10 nucleotides line up with TRBD1. CDR1 and CDR2 (germline): LNHDA, SQIVND (reference sequence). Trimming cost V 10 bases and J 11 bases; bases outside gene matches: 13. The CDR3 extends over 13 amino acids. This CDR3 is CATGRDRGNSAFF. The DNA for the CDR3 is TGTGCCACCGGCCGGGACAGGGGCAATTCTGCTTTCTTT.

CDR3 sequence (DNA): TGCGCCAGCAGCCAAGAACGGGGGCAAGGGGCCAACGTCCTGACTTTC. The encoded protein is CASSQERGQGANVLTF. The chain joins TRBV23-1 to TRBJ2-6; either TRBD1 or TRBD2 may supply D (6 bases each). TRBV23-1 is an ORF for which the function is uncertain. With 6 bases removed from V and 4 bases from J, the gap between germline ends came to 16 bases. This CDR3 has 16 amino acids.

The chain has TRBV30 and TRBJ2-1; either TRBD1 or TRBD2 may supply D (5 bases each). The CDR3 length is 12 residues. Germline-derived CDR1 and CDR2 are GTSNPN and SVGIG (reference sequence). The V gene lost 7 bases and the J gene lost 12 bases, with 19 bases spanning the gap. In DNA, the CDR3 is TGTGCCTTCCGGGACCAGTTCGGCGTGCAGTTCTTC. Amino acids: CAFRDQFGVQFF.

In nucleotides, the CDR3 is TGTGCCAGTAGTCGTGACTACAATGAGCAGTTCTTC. Amino acid sequence: CASSRDYNEQFF. The rearrangement links TRBV19 to TRBJ2-1; the D is unclear. The CDR3 runs 12 residues. Trimming removed 5 bases at V and 3 bases at J, with 5 bases between. Germline V gene data show CDR1 as LNHDA and CDR2 as SQIVND (reference sequence).

The chain joins TRBV11-3 to TRBJ2-1; the D gene could be TRBD1 or TRBD2 (5 bases each). The CDR3 runs to 17 residues. Germline V gives CDR1 SGHNT, CDR2 YENEEA. V was cut by 5 bases and J by 5 bases, with 22 bases left in between. CDR3 sequence: CASSTGTGIRNHNEQFF. In DNA, the CDR3 is TGTGCCAGCAGCACGGGGACCGGCATTAGGAACCACAATGAGCAGTTCTTC.

This CDR3 reads CASSSGPSRAFF. CDR3 coding DNA: TGTGCCAGCAGTTCCGGACCGAGTCGGGCTTTCTTT. The chain links TRBV28 to TRBJ1-1; D gene ambiguous. The CDR3 loop spans 12 amino acids. The V and J ends lost 4 bases and 11 bases respectively, with 14 bases between them. Germline-derived CDR1 and CDR2 are MDHEN and SYDVKM.

V gene TRBV5-1 combines with J gene TRBJ2-1, with 7 bases fitting TRBD2. V shed 4 bases, J shed 3 bases, and the junction held 10 bases outside the gene matches. Germline loops: CDR1 SGHRS, CDR2 YFSETQ. The CDR3 covers 16 residues. Here the CDR3 reads CASSQDGRALYNEQFF. The CDR3 DNA follows: TGCGCCAGCAGCCAAGATGGGAGGGCCCTCTACAATGAGCAGTTCTTC.

The V gene is TRBV19, the J gene TRBJ2-1; 10 bases align to TRBD2. CDR1 and CDR2 from the germline V gene are LNHDA and SQIVND (reference sequence). Trimming cost V 0 bases and J 2 bases; bases outside gene matches: 4. This CDR3 comprises 17 residues. CDR3 sequence reads: CASSIDGLAGAYNEQFF. The CDR3 nucleotides read TGTGCCAGTAGTATAGATGGCCTAGCGGGAGCCTACAATGAGCAGTTCTTC.

This chain uses TRBV28 with TRBJ1-1; D is ambiguous. Trimming removed 4 bases from V and 1 base from J, with 19 bases in between. The CDR3 length is 17 residues. CDR1 is MDHEN, CDR2 SYDVKM, per germline. The chain's CDR3 is CASSSNTASRGNTEAFF. DNA of the CDR3: TGTGCCAGCAGTTCCAACACCGCGAGCCGGGGGAACACTGAAGCTTTCTTT.

The V and J genes are TRBV29-1 and TRBJ2-1; 7 bases align to TRBD1. The CDR3 consists of 15 residues. Germline V gene data show CDR1 as SQVTM and CDR2 as ANQGSEA. V lost 6 bases, J lost 0 bases, and 8 bases stayed unmatched. In nucleotides, the CDR3 is TGCAGCGTCAAAGGACAGGAGAGCTCCTACAATGAGCAGTTCTTC. This gives the protein CSVKGQESSYNEQFF.

This sequence joins TRBV15 and TRBJ2-2; 10 bases match TRBD2. Trimming took 1 base from V and 3 from J; bases not matched to a gene: 8. Germline V CDR1 and CDR2: LNHNV, YYDKDF (reference sequence). The CDR3 spans 18 residues. Here the CDR3 DNA reads TGTGCCACCAGCAGAGTTCCCCCACTAGCGGGGCACACCGGGGAGCTGTTTTTT. Amino acid sequence: CATSRVPPLAGHTGELFF. Using reference TRBV15 and TRBJ2-2 for the parts outside the CDR3, the full variable domain is DAMVIQNPRYQVTQFGKPVTLSCSQTLNHNVMYWYQQKSSQAPKLLFHYYDKDFNNEADTPDNFQSRRPNTSFCFLDIRSPGLGDTAMYLCATSRVPPLAGHTGELFFGEGSRLTVL.

This clone was observed a few times. V gene TRBV5-1 combines with J gene TRBJ2-2, with 9 nucleotides matching TRBD2. With V trimmed by 5 bases and J by 8 bases, 19 bases remained unmatched. Germline CDR1 reads SGHRS; CDR2 reads YFSETQ. The CDR3 is 18 amino acids. Written as DNA, the CDR3 is TGCGCCAGCAGGGGGGCCGCGGCGGGAGGGCCTAGGAGTGGGGAGCTGTTTTTT. This sequence encodes CASRGAAAGGPRSGELFF. Looking up the rest from reference TRBV5-1 and TRBJ2-2 gives the full variable domain: KAGVTQTPRYLIKTRGQQVTLSCSPISGHRSVSWYQQTPGQGLQFLFEYFSETQRNKGNFPGRFSGRQFSNSRSEMNVSTLELGDSALYLCASRGAAAGGPRSGELFFGEGSRLTVL.

The V and J genes are TRBV19 and TRBJ2-1; possibly TRBD1 or TRBD2 for D (6 bases each). The CDR3 loop spans 15 amino acids. In germline, CDR1 is LNHDA, CDR2 SQIVND (reference sequence). Trimming took off 6 bases at V and 0 bases at J, with 12 bases between the two ends. The CDR3 coding sequence is TGTGCCAGTAGCACAGGGAGGAGCTCCTACAATGAGCAGTTCTTC. This sequence encodes CASSTGRSSYNEQFF. Filled out from reference TRBV19 and TRBJ2-1, the complete variable domain reads DGGITQSPKYLFRKEGQNVTLSCEQNLNHDAMYWYRQDPGQGLRLIYYSQIVNDFQKGDIAEGYSVSREKKESFPLTVTSAQKNPTAFYLCASSTGRSSYNEQFFGPGTRLTVL.

This clone is judged medium-sized. This chain uses TRBV9 with TRBJ1-3; D gene unclear. The germline V and J ends were trimmed by 0 bases and 6 bases, with 4 bases remaining between them. CDR3 length: 12 residues. Germline values: CDR1 SGDLS, CDR2 YYNGEE. The CDR3 DNA reads TGTGCCAGCAGCGTAGCTGAAAACACCATATATTTT. It translates to CASSVAENTIYF.